The rows below give T cell receptor beta chains drawn from one sample of a study of HIV-infected children after antiretroviral therapy interruption. In TCRdb, the 3' RACE reads were re-called with MiXCR into one record per CDR3 protein. The sample shows roughly 7,000 distinct CDR3 sequences, more than 15% of them seen only once. The specimen comprised CD45RO+ CD8+ T cells from PBMCs, pooled from several time points, sampled from a donor given antiretroviral therapy, either interrupted or continuous. The source is a pool of human donors with HIV. The CDR3 runs from the conserved cysteine through the conserved F or W. The order of the fields is CDR3 DNA, CDR3 protein, J gene, D gene, V gene, clone size. A D gene is named only where the DNA matches it firmly. Clone size, where shown, is once, few, many, or a class for clones that have expanded.

CDR3 DNA: TGTGCCAGCAGCTTCGGGGAGTCTGGGGCCAACGTCCTGACTTTC; CDR3 protein: CASSFGESGANVLTF; J gene: TRBJ2-6; D gene: NA; V gene: TRBV7-3; clone size: many
CDR3 DNA: TGTGCCAGTAGTACCACCCCCCACAGGAGCCCTTATAGCAATCAGCCCCAGCATTTT; CDR3 protein: CASSTTPHRSPYSNQPQHF; J gene: TRBJ1-5; D gene: NA; V gene: TRBV19; clone size: NA
CDR3 DNA: TGTGCCAGCAGTTTCCCAGTCTGGACTAGCGGGGGGTCATACAATGAGCAGTTCTTC; CDR3 protein: CASSFPVWTSGGSYNEQFF; J gene: TRBJ2-1; D gene: TRBD2; V gene: TRBV12-3/TRBV12-4; clone size: NA
CDR3 DNA: TGTGCCAGCAGCCAATCCACCGGGACGTACTCCTACGAGCAGTACTTC; CDR3 protein: CASSQSTGTYSYEQYF; J gene: TRBJ2-7; D gene: NA; V gene: TRBV7-9; clone size: medium-sized
CDR3 DNA: TGTGCCAGTATGTTGGACTATGGCTACACCTTC; CDR3 protein: CASMLDYGYTF; J gene: TRBJ1-2; D gene: NA; V gene: TRBV6-1; clone size: medium-sized
CDR3 DNA: TGTGCCAGCAGTGAAGCCCTAGCCCCATACAATGAGCAGTTCTTC; CDR3 protein: CASSEALAPYNEQFF; J gene: TRBJ2-1; D gene: NA; V gene: TRBV2; clone size: many
CDR3 DNA: TGTGCCAGCAGTTACAGGGGCCTGAGGTCACCCCTCCACTTT; CDR3 protein: CASSYRGLRSPLHF; J gene: TRBJ1-6; D gene: TRBD1; V gene: TRBV28; clone size: many
CDR3 DNA: TGCAGTGCTAGAGAACAGTACCTCGGCAATCAGCCCCAGCATTTT; CDR3 protein: CSAREQYLGNQPQHF; J gene: TRBJ1-5; D gene: NA; V gene: TRBV20-1; clone size: NA
CDR3 DNA: TGCGCCAGCAGTGGAAGCGGGAAAACAGATACGCAGTATTTT; CDR3 protein: CASSGSGKTDTQYF; J gene: TRBJ2-3; D gene: TRBD2; V gene: TRBV5-1; clone size: many
CDR3 DNA: TGTGCCAGCAAGGAGGGAGACGGGGCAACTAATGAAAAACTGTTTTTT; CDR3 protein: CASKEGDGATNEKLFF; J gene: TRBJ1-4; D gene: NA; V gene: TRBV27; clone size: NA
CDR3 DNA: TGCAGTGCCAGGCCCCGGGAGGCTGACTATGGCTACACCTTC; CDR3 protein: CSARPREADYGYTF; J gene: TRBJ1-2; D gene: NA; V gene: TRBV20-1; clone size: many
CDR3 DNA: TGTGCCAGCAGCCAGCCTGGGCTAGTGGAGACCCAGTACTTC; CDR3 protein: CASSQPGLVETQYF; J gene: TRBJ2-5; D gene: NA; V gene: TRBV3-1; clone size: many
CDR3 DNA: TGTGCCAGCAGCGTGGGGAATGAGCAGTTCTTC; CDR3 protein: CASSVGNEQFF; J gene: TRBJ2-1; D gene: NA; V gene: TRBV28; clone size: few
CDR3 DNA: TGCAGTGCTAGAGATCAGGGGGCAGGGACGAACACCGGGGAGCTGTTTTTT; CDR3 protein: CSARDQGAGTNTGELFF; J gene: TRBJ2-2; D gene: TRBD1; V gene: TRBV20-1; clone size: medium-sized
CDR3 DNA: TGTGCCAGCAGTCGACAGGGGGCAGGTCAGCCCCAGCATTTT; CDR3 protein: CASSRQGAGQPQHF; J gene: TRBJ1-5; D gene: TRBD1; V gene: TRBV7-2; clone size: many
CDR3 DNA: TGTGCCACCAGCAGATGGACAGGGGAGGGCAATGAGCAGTTCTTC; CDR3 protein: CATSRWTGEGNEQFF; J gene: TRBJ2-1; D gene: TRBD1; V gene: TRBV15; clone size: medium-sized
CDR3 DNA: TGTGCCAGCCTCAGCGGTGGTTATAATGAGCAGTTCTTC; CDR3 protein: CASLSGGYNEQFF; J gene: TRBJ2-1; D gene: NA; V gene: TRBV28; clone size: many
CDR3 DNA: TGCAGTGCGGACTCTTACAGGGAGGGGGAGCAGTTCTTC; CDR3 protein: CSADSYREGEQFF; J gene: TRBJ2-1; D gene: NA; V gene: TRBV20-1; clone size: medium-sized
CDR3 DNA: TGTGCCAGCAAATTTGATGAGCAGTTCTTC; CDR3 protein: CASKFDEQFF; J gene: TRBJ2-1; D gene: NA; V gene: TRBV2; clone size: many
CDR3 DNA: TGTGCCAGCAGCGTAGGGTTGGGGGCGGCTGGCTACACCTTC; CDR3 protein: CASSVGLGAAGYTF; J gene: TRBJ1-2; D gene: NA; V gene: TRBV9; clone size: few
CDR3 DNA: TGTGCCACCAGCAGGGACAGATCACCGTCCTACGAGCAGTACTTC; CDR3 protein: CATSRDRSPSYEQYF; J gene: TRBJ2-7; D gene: NA; V gene: TRBV15; clone size: many
CDR3 DNA: TGTGCCAGCAGTGAAGTCGCCGGACAACCCTACGAGCAGTACTTC; CDR3 protein: CASSEVAGQPYEQYF; J gene: TRBJ2-7; D gene: NA; V gene: TRBV6-1; clone size: many
CDR3 DNA: TGTGCCAGCAGCTTAGGTGATCTCATCCAGGGGCTTGAAGCTTTCTTT; CDR3 protein: CASSLGDLIQGLEAFF; J gene: TRBJ1-1; D gene: NA; V gene: TRBV11-2; clone size: NA
CDR3 DNA: TGTGCCAGCAGCCCCGGGACGGAAGAGCAGTACTTC; CDR3 protein: CASSPGTEEQYF; J gene: TRBJ2-7; D gene: NA; V gene: TRBV7-9; clone size: medium-sized
CDR3 DNA: TGTGCCAGCAGTGAAGTTAGAGGGGGCGGTCAGCCCCAGCATTTT; CDR3 protein: CASSEVRGGGQPQHF; J gene: TRBJ1-5; D gene: TRBD1; V gene: TRBV2; clone size: many
CDR3 DNA: TGTGCCAGCAGCTTTCCAAGGAGCCCATACGAGCAGTACTTC; CDR3 protein: CASSFPRSPYEQYF; J gene: TRBJ2-7; D gene: NA; V gene: TRBV11-1; clone size: NA
CDR3 DNA: TGCGCCAGCAGCACCGGACAGGGGAGTATCGATAATTCACCCCTCCACTTT; CDR3 protein: CASSTGQGSIDNSPLHF; J gene: TRBJ1-6; D gene: TRBD1; V gene: TRBV5-1; clone size: many
CDR3 DNA: TGTGCCACCAGCAGAGATCCGACACCTAACACTGAAGCTTTCTTT; CDR3 protein: CATSRDPTPNTEAFF; J gene: TRBJ1-1; D gene: NA; V gene: TRBV15; clone size: NA